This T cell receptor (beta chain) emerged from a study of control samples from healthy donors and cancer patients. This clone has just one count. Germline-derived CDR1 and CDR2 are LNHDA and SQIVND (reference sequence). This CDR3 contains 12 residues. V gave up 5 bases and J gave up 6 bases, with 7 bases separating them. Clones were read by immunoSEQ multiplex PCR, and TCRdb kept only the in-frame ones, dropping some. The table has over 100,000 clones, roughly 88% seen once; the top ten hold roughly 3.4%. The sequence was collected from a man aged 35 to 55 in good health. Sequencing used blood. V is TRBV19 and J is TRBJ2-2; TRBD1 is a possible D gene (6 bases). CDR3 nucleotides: TGTGCCAGTAGTTCAGGGGCCGGGGAGCTGTTTTTT. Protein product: CASSSGAGELFF.